This T cell receptor (beta chain) was identified in a study of blood T cells in healthy people across ages. Primers used in a second PCR of about 6 to 11 cycles were a sample-barcoded 5' primer and a J-beta primer mix. Each CDR3 protein gets one entry after TCRdb re-called the 5' RACE reads with MiXCR. Among 750,000 to 850,000 distinct CDR3 sequences listed, roughly 25% were seen once. This clonotype was found a few times. The V gene's germline CDR1 is SGHRS and CDR2 YFSETQ. The CDR3 has 19 residues. V was trimmed by 0 bases and J by 3 bases, leaving 19 bases between them. These data also featured in a second study, about T cells of mothers and their children. From that report: Each child contributed several million TCR beta CDR3 reads, while each mother contributed over 8.5 million.

This clonotype was obtained from a boy under 18 in good health. J is TRBJ1-6 and V is TRBV5-1, with D perhaps matching TRBD1 (5 bases). Material for sequencing was blood. Written as DNA, the CDR3 is TGCGCCAGCAGCTTGGGAACCGGGACGGGTGAATTCTATAATTCACCCCTCCACTTT. It codes for CASSLGTGTGEFYNSPLHF.